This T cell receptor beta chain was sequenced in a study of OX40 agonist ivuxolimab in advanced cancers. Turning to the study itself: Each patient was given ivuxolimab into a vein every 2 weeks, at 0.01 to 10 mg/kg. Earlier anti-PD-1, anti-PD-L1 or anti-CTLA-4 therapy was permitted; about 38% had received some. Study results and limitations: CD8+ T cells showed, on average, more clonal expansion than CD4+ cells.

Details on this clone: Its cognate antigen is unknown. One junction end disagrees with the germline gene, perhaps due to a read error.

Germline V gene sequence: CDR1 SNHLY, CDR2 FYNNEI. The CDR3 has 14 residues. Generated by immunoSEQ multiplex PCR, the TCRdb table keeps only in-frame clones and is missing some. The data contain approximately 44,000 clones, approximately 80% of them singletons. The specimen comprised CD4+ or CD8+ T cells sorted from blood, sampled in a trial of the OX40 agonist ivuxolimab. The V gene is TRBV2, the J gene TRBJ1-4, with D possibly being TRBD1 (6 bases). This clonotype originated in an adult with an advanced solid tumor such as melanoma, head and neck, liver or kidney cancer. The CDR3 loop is CASREGQYGEKLFF. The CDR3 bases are TGTGCCAGCAGGGAAGGACAGTATGGAGAAAAACTGTTTTTT.